Each of the 9 T cell receptor beta chains below was sequenced from the same sample in a study of T cell responses to AZD1222 COVID-19 vaccine. Profiled with immunoSEQ multiplex PCR; TCRdb holds only in-frame clones, not every one. Of about 140,000 clones in the sample, more than 75% are singletons; the top ten hold approximately 4%. The sequencing here drew on peripheral blood, taken on day 0 of AZD1222 vaccination. The receptors here all came from an adult in good health.

The rearrangement joins TRBV28 to TRBJ2-7; D possibly corresponds to TRBD2 (5 bases). The ends were cut back, 3 bases at V and 3 bases at J, with 12 bases in the middle. The CDR3 runs 14 residues. The germline V gene has CDR1 MDHEN and CDR2 SYDVKM. CDR3 sequence: CASSFGPGVYEQYF. The CDR3 DNA is TGTGCCAGCAGTTTCGGCCCCGGGGTCTACGAGCAGTACTTC.

The gene calls are TRBV15 and TRBJ1-4; 7 positions match TRBD1. The CDR3 is made up of 16 amino acids. The V and J ends lost 0 bases and 7 bases, in that order; junction bases with no gene match: 8. CDR1 and CDR2 (germline): LNHNV, YYDKDF (reference sequence). CDR3 DNA sequence: TGTGCCACCAGCAGAGATTTGGGAACAGGGGCTGAAAAACTGTTTTTT. Amino acids: CATSRDLGTGAEKLFF.

This chain joins TRBV18 and TRBJ1-2, with 7 bases that match TRBD1. In germline, CDR1 is KGHSH, CDR2 LQKENI. The CDR3 contains 14 residues. Germline trimming cut 2 bases from V and 8 bases from J; bases unmatched to any gene: 8. The CDR3 DNA is TGTGCCAGCTCACCAGACAGGGCTCACGAGGGCTACACCTTC. It encodes CASSPDRAHEGYTF.

The genes are TRBV10-3 and TRBJ2-1; 9 positions agree with TRBD2. J gave up 3 bases and V 6 bases, and 9 bases lay outside the gene matches. The CDR3 has 16 amino acids. Germline CDR1 reads ENHRY; CDR2 reads SYGVKD. This chain's CDR3 is CAIRDASGDRYNEQFF. The CDR3 coding sequence is TGTGCCATCAGGGACGCTAGCGGGGATCGCTACAATGAGCAGTTCTTC.

This clone showed up just a few times. This rearrangement joins TRBV7-9 to TRBJ1-6; 10 nucleotides agree with TRBD1. Trimming took 5 bases from V and 10 from J; bases not matched to a gene: 5. Germline V CDR1 and CDR2: SEHNR, FQNEAQ (reference sequence). This CDR3 spans 14 amino acids. CDR3 nucleotides: TGTGCCAGCAGCACCGGGACAGGGGCATCACCCCTCCACTTT. Its protein is CASSTGTGASPLHF.

The rearrangement links TRBV30 to TRBJ1-1; 8 bases match TRBD1. J lost 5 bases, V lost 5 bases, and 1 base had no gene match. The CDR3 contains 11 residues. Germline V gives CDR1 GTSNPN, CDR2 SVGIG (reference sequence). CDR3 bases: TGTGCCTGGGGGGACAGGACTGAAGCTTTCTTT. It encodes CAWGDRTEAFF. The full variable domain, with the rest looked up from reference TRBV30 and TRBJ1-1, is SQTIHQWPATLVQPVGSPLSLECTVEGTSNPNLYWYRQAAGRGLQLLFYSVGIGQISSEVPQNLSASRPQDRQFILSSKKLLLSDSGFYLCAWGDRTEAFFGQGTRLTVV.

This clone has just a few counts. This rearrangement joins TRBV19 to TRBJ2-2; TRBD1 matches at 7 bases. This CDR3 comprises 16 residues. Per the germline V gene, CDR1 is LNHDA and CDR2 is SQIVND (reference sequence). The V and J ends lost 6 bases and 5 bases, in that order; junction bases with no gene match: 12. DNA of the CDR3: TGTGCCAGTAGATCCCCTCGACAGGGAAGAACCGGGGAGCTGTTTTTT. This sequence encodes CASRSPRQGRTGELFF.

The chain carries TRBV15 and TRBJ1-5; D unresolved. This CDR3 region has 14 residues. V lost 0 bases and J 2 bases, leaving 5 bases between the germline ends. Germline V gene sequence: CDR1 LNHNV, CDR2 YYDKDF (reference sequence). This CDR3 reads CATSRDIGNQPQHF. The CDR3 bases are TGTGCCACCAGCAGAGATATTGGCAATCAGCCCCAGCATTTT.

The V and J genes are TRBV6-2 or TRBV6-3 and TRBJ2-6, with a possible D match to TRBD1 (6 bases). The CDR3 is 16 amino acids. Germline V lookup: CDR1 MNHEY, CDR2 SVGEGT. The V end was cut by 2 bases, the J end by 0 bases, with 8 bases between. The chain's CDR3 is CASSYGGISGANVLTF. The CDR3 DNA follows: TGTGCCAGCAGTTACGGGGGCATCTCTGGGGCCAACGTCCTGACTTTC.